Shown below are 24 T cell receptor beta chains from a single sample sequenced in a study of T cell repertoires in cytomegalovirus infection. The antigens of these receptors remain unknown. TCRdb reprocessed the reads via MiXCR and lists one record per CDR3 protein. The table lists 900,000 to 950,000 distinct CDR3 sequences, around 31% of them singletons. Here the sequenced sample was cultured CD8+ T cells from PBMCs, taken from culture after CMV antigen stimulation. All receptors come from a human donor in good health (CMV status not recorded). Some clones in this sample may be carry-over from other donors' samples.

Points on this clonotype: One end of the junction fails to match germline, which may point to a read error. The chain carries TRBV6-1 and TRBJ2-5; 13 nucleotides match TRBD2. The germline V gene encodes CDR1 MNHNS and CDR2 SASEGT. The CDR3 is made up of 11 amino acids. The CDR3 coding sequence is TGTGCCGGAGGACTAGCGGGGGCTGAGGACTTC. Amino acid sequence: CAGGLAGAEDF.

This clonotype has more than one count but fewer than ten. V usage is TRBV4-1 and J usage is TRBJ1-1, with D possibly TRBD1 on 5 matching bases. The germline CDR1 and CDR2 sequences are MGHRA and YSYEKL. This CDR3 is built from 13 residues. V lost 2 bases to trimming and J lost 7 bases, with 11 bases between them. The CDR3 DNA is TGCGCCAGCAGCCAAACCAGGGAAAATGAAGCTTTCTTT. Translated: CASSQTRENEAFF.

The chain has TRBV5-1 and TRBJ1-6, with 9 positions matching TRBD1. The V segment lost 1 base and the J segment 8 bases; nucleotides outside the gene matches: 13. Germline assignment: CDR1 SGHRS and CDR2 YFSETQ. The CDR3 contains 18 residues. CDR3 loop: CASSLPDPQGASDSPLHF. CDR3 nucleotides: TGCGCCAGCAGCTTGCCCGATCCACAGGGGGCGTCGGATTCACCCCTCCACTTT. Combining the CDR3 with reference TRBV5-1 and TRBJ1-6 gives the whole variable domain KAGVTQTPRYLIKTRGQQVTLSCSPISGHRSVSWYQQTPGQGLQFLFEYFSETQRNKGNFPGRFSGRQFSNSRSEMNVSTLELGDSALYLCASSLPDPQGASDSPLHFGNGTRLTVT.

This clonotype has more than one count but fewer than ten. The J gene is TRBJ1-2, the V gene TRBV19; TRBD1 matches at 7 bases. This CDR3 region has 12 residues. CDR1 is LNHDA and CDR2 is SQIVND in the germline V gene (reference sequence). The J segment lost 8 bases and the V segment lost 9 bases, leaving 9 bases of the junction unmatched. This CDR3 reads CASQTGWGGYTF. CDR3 DNA sequence: TGTGCCAGCCAGACAGGGTGGGGCGGCTACACCTTC. The full variable domain, with the rest looked up from reference TRBV19 and TRBJ1-2, is DGGITQSPKYLFRKEGQNVTLSCEQNLNHDAMYWYRQDPGQGLRLIYYSQIVNDFQKGDIAEGYSVSREKKESFPLTVTSAQKNPTAFYLCASQTGWGGYTFGSGTRLTVV.

This clonotype was observed a few times. This rearrangement joins TRBV7-9 to TRBJ1-5, with no clear D. The germline gives CDR1 SEHNR, CDR2 FQNEAQ (reference sequence). This CDR3 has 13 residues. V was clipped by 1 base and J by 9 bases, with 10 bases between them. In nucleotides, the CDR3 is TGTGCCAGCAGCTTAGACCAAGTGTGGCCCCAGCATTTT. Translating gives CASSLDQVWPQHF.

This clonotype was seen a handful of times. The V and J genes are TRBV7-9 and TRBJ2-7, with D unclear. This CDR3 contains 13 residues. Germline V gene data show CDR1 as SEHNR and CDR2 as FQNEAQ (reference sequence). The V end was cut by 6 bases, the J end by 1 base, with 10 bases between. CDR3 in amino acids: CASSLAASYEQYF. For the CDR3, the DNA is TGTGCCAGCAGTTTGGCAGCGTCCTACGAGCAGTACTTC.

Only a few counts were recorded for this clonotype. The chain is built from TRBV19 and TRBJ1-1; possibly TRBD1 for D (5 bases). This CDR3 region has 12 residues. Trimming left V 7 bases short and J 4 bases short, with 10 bases between. Germline CDR1 reads LNHDA; CDR2 reads SQIVND (reference sequence). The CDR3 DNA sequence: TGTGCCAGTATTCAGGGTCCCACTGAAGCTTTCTTT. Translation gives CASIQGPTEAFF.

This clonotype has just a few counts. The gene calls are TRBV6-5 and TRBJ2-2; TRBD1 aligns across 9 bases. The V and J ends lost 0 bases and 1 base, in that order; junction bases with no gene match: 3. Germline CDR1 and CDR2: MNHEY and SVGAGI. This CDR3 has 17 residues. The CDR3 protein is CASSYSMGQGNTGELFF. In DNA form, the CDR3 reads TGTGCCAGCAGTTACTCGATGGGACAGGGGAACACCGGGGAGCTGTTTTTT.

This chain joins TRBV24-1 and TRBJ2-1, with 10 bases fitting TRBD1. CDR1 KGHDR and CDR2 SFDVKD come from the germline V gene. Losses at the gene ends were 1 base for V and 10 bases for J; bases not matched to a gene: 15. The CDR3 sequence is 18 residues long. CDR3 nucleotides: TGTGCCACCAGTGATTTAAAAAGTTCCCGGGACAGGGGCCAGGAGCAGTTCTTC. Its translation: CATSDLKSSRDRGQEQFF.

V usage is TRBV2 and J usage is TRBJ2-7; D perhaps matches TRBD1 (6 bases). Germline CDR1 SNHLY, CDR2 FYNNEI. The CDR3 contains 11 residues. Trimming pared 6 bases from V and 9 bases from J, leaving 12 bases between. The CDR3 loop is CASRGGRGQYV. The CDR3 bases are TGTGCCAGCAGAGGGGGAAGAGGGCAGTACGTC.

The chain couples TRBV14 to TRBJ1-1; possible D gene TRBD1, 5 bases. Trimming removed 2 bases at V and 2 bases at J, with 15 bases between. Germline values: CDR1 SGHDN, CDR2 FVKESK. The CDR3 is made up of 16 amino acids. Here the CDR3 reads CASSQTNRFSNTEAFF. In DNA, the CDR3 is TGTGCCAGCAGCCAAACAAACAGGTTCTCAAACACTGAAGCTTTCTTT.

This clonotype was seen only a few times. The V gene is TRBV10-3, the J gene TRBJ2-5; the D gene could be TRBD1 or TRBD2 (5 bases each). V was trimmed by 2 bases and J by 2 bases, leaving 24 bases between them. The CDR3 extends over 19 amino acids. CDR1 and CDR2 from the germline V gene are ENHRY and SYGVKD. In DNA, the CDR3 is TGTGCCATCAGTGAGCCCGGGGCAGGACGAGGGTCTCAACAAGAGACCCAGTACTTC. Protein product: CAISEPGAGRGSQQETQYF.

This clonotype was observed a handful of times. CDR3 coding DNA: TGCGCCAGCAGCCACACAGGGGCAAACTATGCAACTAATGAAAAACTGTTTTTT. Protein product: CASSHTGANYATNEKLFF. The gene calls are TRBV5-1 and TRBJ1-4; 7 bases align to TRBD1. This CDR3 comprises 18 residues. Germline V gene sequence: CDR1 SGHRS, CDR2 YFSETQ. Trimming at V came to 4 bases and at J to 0 bases, leaving 12 bases not matched to a gene.

The chain employs TRBV20-1 and TRBJ1-5, with a tentative D call TRBD1 (5 bases). V lost 2 bases to trimming and J lost 1 base, with 15 bases between them. The CDR3 length is 16 residues. The germline V gene has CDR1 DFQATT and CDR2 SNEGSKA (reference sequence). The CDR3 DNA reads as TGCAGTGCTAGACCGCGGGAACAGGAAAGCAATCAGCCCCAGCATTTT. This gives the protein CSARPREQESNQPQHF.

This clonotype has just a few counts. The chain recombines TRBV7-8 with TRBJ1-4, with D tentatively TRBD1 (6 bases). Germline CDR1 reads SGHVS; CDR2 reads FQNEAQ. The V and J ends lost 1 base and 8 bases respectively, with 11 bases between them. The CDR3 is made up of 14 amino acids. The CDR3 is CASSLDRDDEKLFF. In DNA form, the CDR3 reads TGTGCCAGCAGCTTAGACAGGGACGACGAAAAACTGTTTTTT. Together with reference TRBV7-8 and TRBJ1-4, the CDR3 gives the full variable domain: GAGVSQSPRYKVAKRGQDVALRCDPISGHVSLFWYQQALGQGPEFLTYFQNEAQLDKSGLPSDRFFAERPEGSVSTLKIQRTQQEDSAVYLCASSLDRDDEKLFFGSGTQLSVL.

This clonotype was counted a few times. V is TRBV11-2 and J is TRBJ1-2; possibly TRBD1 for D (6 bases). The V gene lost 5 bases and the J gene lost 6 bases, with 22 bases spanning the gap. Germline V gene sequence: CDR1 SGHAT, CDR2 FQNNGV. The CDR3 spans 16 residues. Here the CDR3 DNA reads TGTGCCAGCAGCCTGCCGTACGGACAGCCCTGGGATGGCTACACCTTC. This codes for CASSLPYGQPWDGYTF.

V and J are TRBV12-3 or TRBV12-4 and TRBJ2-1; unclear D gene. CDR3 length equals 12 residues. The V gene lost 3 bases and the J gene lost 6 bases, with 6 bases spanning the gap. CDR3 in amino acids: CASSFVPNEQFF. The CDR3 DNA follows: TGTGCCAGCAGTTTCGTCCCCAATGAGCAGTTCTTC.

This clonotype was observed at least ten times. The V gene is TRBV7-2, the J gene TRBJ2-3; no firm D call. V was clipped by 4 bases and J by 3 bases, with 11 bases between them. Germline CDR1 and CDR2: SGHTA and FQGNSA. This CDR3 spans 14 amino acids. This CDR3 is CASSSWMDTDTQYF. CDR3 DNA sequence: TGTGCCAGCAGCTCCTGGATGGATACAGATACGCAGTATTTT.

In this sample, this clonotype turned up a few times. The chain uses TRBV6-1 and TRBJ2-7; D gene uncertain. Germline-derived CDR1 and CDR2 are MNHNS and SASEGT. The V end was cut by 5 bases, the J end by 3 bases, with 26 bases between. The CDR3 loop spans 18 amino acids. The CDR3: CASSYMAVGRGRDYEQYV. The DNA for the CDR3 is TGTGCCAGCAGTTACATGGCAGTTGGGCGTGGAAGGGACTACGAGCAGTACGTC.

In this sample, this clonotype turned up a few times. This sequence joins TRBV6-2 or TRBV6-3 and TRBJ2-7; D may correspond to TRBD1 or TRBD2 (5 bases each). Germline V gene lookup returns CDR1 MNHEY and CDR2 SVGEGT. This CDR3 is 18 amino acids long. The V end was cut by 6 bases, the J end by 2 bases, with 26 bases between. CDR3 sequence (DNA): TGTGCCAGCAGCGGGACCCTTTTAGACCCCCAAGGAGCCTACGAGCAGTACGTC. It encodes CASSGTLLDPQGAYEQYV.

The V and J genes are TRBV6-2 or TRBV6-3 and TRBJ2-7, with D maybe TRBD2 (5 bases). The CDR3 extends over 16 amino acids. The V gene's germline CDR1 is MNHEY and CDR2 SVGEGT. Deletions cut 5 bases from V and 2 bases from J, with 19 bases between. CDR3 nucleotide sequence: TGTGCCAGCAGTGAAGGGTACATGTGGGGAGCCTACGAGCAGTACGTC. Translating gives CASSEGYMWGAYEQYV.

The rearrangement joins TRBV12-3 or TRBV12-4 to TRBJ2-2; D gene unclear. The germline V and J ends were trimmed by 7 bases and 5 bases, with 5 bases remaining between them. The CDR3 is made up of 11 amino acids. The CDR3 reads CASINTGELFF. For the CDR3, the DNA is TGTGCCAGCATCAATACCGGGGAGCTGTTTTTT.

This clonotype was detected a few times. V is TRBV7-9 and J is TRBJ1-1; the match to TRBD1 covers 8 bases. This CDR3 has 17 residues. Germline V gene sequence: CDR1 SEHNR, CDR2 FQNEAQ (reference sequence). V shed 3 bases, J shed 4 bases, and the junction held 13 bases outside the gene matches. This CDR3 reads CASSFDRGLVGGTEAFF. DNA for the CDR3: TGTGCCAGCAGCTTTGACAGGGGTTTGGTGGGGGGCACTGAAGCTTTCTTT.

The CDR3, as DNA: TGCAGTGCCATAAACGGGGTCCCTAGACGGATGCAGTATAATTCACCCCTCCACTTT. It yields the protein CSAINGVPRRMQYNSPLHF. V gene TRBV20-1 combines with J gene TRBJ1-6; D gene ambiguous. Germline loops: CDR1 DFQATT, CDR2 SNEGSKA (reference sequence). V gave up 6 bases and J gave up 4 bases, with 28 bases separating them. This CDR3 is 19 amino acids long.